This T cell receptor (beta chain) was identified during a study of T cells in Graves' hyperthyroidism and ophthalmopathy. Study in general: Peripheral blood sampling occurred at initial diagnosis, before any treatment. General study points: From stable hyperthyroidism, ophthalmopathy was set apart by a 13 V-J model.

The V gene end was trimmed by 6 bases and the J gene end by 5 bases; junction bases not matched to a gene: 10. The CDR3 extends over 16 amino acids. The germline gives CDR1 MNHNS, CDR2 SASEGT. TCR beta CDR3 sequences were amplified from RNA transcripts. The HTBI set primed first-round TCR CDR3 RT-PCR. TCRdb independently ran MiXCR on the multiplex PCR reads; one entry per CDR3 protein. Here the sample spans 600,000 or so distinct CDR3 sequences, 12% to 15% being singletons. Reasons for excluding patients were uncontrolled infection, other autoimmune disease, pregnancy or lactation. Of note for this clonotype: What it recognizes is unknown.

The sequence was obtained from a woman younger than 30 with Graves' ophthalmopathy. The V and J genes are TRBV6-1 and TRBJ2-7; 13 bases fit TRBD2. Specimen: blood. CDR3 residues: CASRTRTSGSFNEQYF. CDR3 bases: TGTGCCAGCAGAACCCGGACTAGCGGGAGTTTCAACGAGCAGTACTTC.